This note documents a single T cell receptor (beta chain) sequence. What antigen it recognizes has not been identified. Qualities for individual bases were not recorded, and no much larger clone is one base off. The record originates from a study of T cells after somatic rescue of genetic block (TCRdb year 2020). General notes on the study: What the study looked at was long-term robustness, specifically in a T-cell system that came about through somatic rescue of a genetic block in T-cell development.

The receptor library was made with the immunoSEQ multiplex PCR assay. TCRdb obtained this table from immuneACCESS and retained in-frame rearrangements with V and J assigned. These tables miss some clones; where compared with another copy, unresolved V genes account for less than half of the shortfall, and the remainder is unexplained. The sample table shows roughly 67,000 clones, and roughly 90% are seen once. The top ten constitute 2.5% to 3.5% of the sample. Sequencing input: peripheral blood mononuclear cells (PBMCs). The sequence was collected from a man aged 35-49 years.

In nucleotide form, the sequence is TGTGCCAGCAGCCGGAGGTTAGCTGAAGCTTTCTTT. This translates into CASSRRLAEAFF. The sequence joins TRBV5-6 to TRBJ1-1; the D gene cannot be resolved reliably. The germline ends are 10 bases apart after V is trimmed by 4 bases and J by 6 bases. The germline V gene gives CDR1 as SGHDT and CDR2 as YYEEEE. The CDR3 starts with the cysteine, ends with the phenylalanine, and has 12 residues. Just CDR3 DNA is preserved here, 36 bases in frame from base 1.